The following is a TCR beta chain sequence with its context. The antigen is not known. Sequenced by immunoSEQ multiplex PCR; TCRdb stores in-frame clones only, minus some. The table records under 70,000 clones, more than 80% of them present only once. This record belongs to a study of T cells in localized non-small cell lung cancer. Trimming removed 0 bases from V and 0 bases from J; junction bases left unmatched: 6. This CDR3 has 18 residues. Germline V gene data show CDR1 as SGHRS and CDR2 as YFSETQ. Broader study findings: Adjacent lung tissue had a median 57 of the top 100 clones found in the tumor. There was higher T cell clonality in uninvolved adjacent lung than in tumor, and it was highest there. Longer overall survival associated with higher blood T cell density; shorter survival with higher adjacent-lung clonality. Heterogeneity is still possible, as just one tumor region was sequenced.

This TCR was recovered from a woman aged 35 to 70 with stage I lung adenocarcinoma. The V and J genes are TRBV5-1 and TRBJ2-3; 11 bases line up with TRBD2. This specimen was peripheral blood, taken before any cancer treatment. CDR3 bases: TGCGCCAGCAGCTTGGTGACTAGCGGGGTTTCTAGCACAGATACGCAGTATTTT. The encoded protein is CASSLVTSGVSSTDTQYF. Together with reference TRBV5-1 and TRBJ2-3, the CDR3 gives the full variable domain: KAGVTQTPRYLIKTRGQQVTLSCSPISGHRSVSWYQQTPGQGLQFLFEYFSETQRNKGNFPGRFSGRQFSNSRSEMNVSTLELGDSALYLCASSLVTSGVSSTDTQYFGPGTRLTVL.